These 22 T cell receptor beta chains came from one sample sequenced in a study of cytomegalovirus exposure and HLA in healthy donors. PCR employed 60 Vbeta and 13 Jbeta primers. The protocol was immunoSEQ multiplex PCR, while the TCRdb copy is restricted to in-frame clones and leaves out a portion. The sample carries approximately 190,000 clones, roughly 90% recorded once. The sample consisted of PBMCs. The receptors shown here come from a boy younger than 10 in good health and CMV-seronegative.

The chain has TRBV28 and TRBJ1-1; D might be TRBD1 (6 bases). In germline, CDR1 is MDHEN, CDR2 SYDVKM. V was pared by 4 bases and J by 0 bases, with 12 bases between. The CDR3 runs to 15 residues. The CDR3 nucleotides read TGTGCCAGCAGTTCATACAGGGTTTTGAACACTGAAGCTTTCTTT. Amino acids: CASSSYRVLNTEAFF.

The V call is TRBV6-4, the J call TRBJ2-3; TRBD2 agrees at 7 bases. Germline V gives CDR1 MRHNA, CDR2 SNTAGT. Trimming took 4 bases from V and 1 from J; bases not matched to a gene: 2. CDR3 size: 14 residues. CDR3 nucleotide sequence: TGTGCCAGCAGTGCTCTAGCGGGCACAGATACGCAGTATTTT. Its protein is CASSALAGTDTQYF.

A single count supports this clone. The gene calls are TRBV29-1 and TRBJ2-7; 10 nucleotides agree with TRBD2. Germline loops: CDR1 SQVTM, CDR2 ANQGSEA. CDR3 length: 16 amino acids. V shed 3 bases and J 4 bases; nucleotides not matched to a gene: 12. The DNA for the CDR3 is TGCAGCGTTGAGGGGCTAGCGGGAGCTGGGGGGTACGAGCAGTACTTC. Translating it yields CSVEGLAGAGGYEQYF.

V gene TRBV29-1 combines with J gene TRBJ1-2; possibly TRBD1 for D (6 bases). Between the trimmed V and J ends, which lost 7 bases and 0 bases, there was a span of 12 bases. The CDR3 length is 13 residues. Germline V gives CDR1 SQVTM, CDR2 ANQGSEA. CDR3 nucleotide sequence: TGCAGCGGTGGACAGCCTTCTAACTATGGCTACACCTTC. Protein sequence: CSGGQPSNYGYTF.

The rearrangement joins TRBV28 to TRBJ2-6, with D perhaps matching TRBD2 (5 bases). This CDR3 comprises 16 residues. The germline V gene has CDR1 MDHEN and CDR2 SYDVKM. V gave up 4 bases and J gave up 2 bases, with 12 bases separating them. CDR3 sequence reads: CASSSPRVAGANVLTF. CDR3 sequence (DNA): TGTGCCAGCAGTTCGCCGAGGGTGGCTGGGGCCAACGTCCTGACTTTC.

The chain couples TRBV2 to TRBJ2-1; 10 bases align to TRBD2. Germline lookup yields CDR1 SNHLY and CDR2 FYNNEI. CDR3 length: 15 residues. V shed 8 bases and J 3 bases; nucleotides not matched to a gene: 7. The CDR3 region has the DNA TGTGCCAGCCGAAGAACTAGCGGGAACTACAATGAGCAGTTCTTC. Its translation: CASRRTSGNYNEQFF.

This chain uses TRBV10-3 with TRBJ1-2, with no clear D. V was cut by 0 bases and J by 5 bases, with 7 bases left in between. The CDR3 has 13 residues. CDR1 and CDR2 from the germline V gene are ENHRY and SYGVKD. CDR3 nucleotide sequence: TGTGCCATCAGTGAGTCGAGGCCATATGGCTACACCTTC. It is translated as CAISESRPYGYTF.

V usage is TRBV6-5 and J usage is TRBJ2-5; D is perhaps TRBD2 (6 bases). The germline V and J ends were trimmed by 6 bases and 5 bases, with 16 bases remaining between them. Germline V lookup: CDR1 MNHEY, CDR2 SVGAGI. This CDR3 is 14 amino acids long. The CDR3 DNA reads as TGTGCCAGCAGGGGGACCGGGACTGTGGAGACCCAGTACTTC. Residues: CASRGTGTVETQYF.

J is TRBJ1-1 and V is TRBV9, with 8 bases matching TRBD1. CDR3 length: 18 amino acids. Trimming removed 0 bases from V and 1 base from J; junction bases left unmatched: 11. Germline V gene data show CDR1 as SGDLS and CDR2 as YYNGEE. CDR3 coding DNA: TGTGCCAGCAGCGTAGGTCCATCCTGGACAGGGCAGAACACTGAAGCTTTCTTT. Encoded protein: CASSVGPSWTGQNTEAFF.

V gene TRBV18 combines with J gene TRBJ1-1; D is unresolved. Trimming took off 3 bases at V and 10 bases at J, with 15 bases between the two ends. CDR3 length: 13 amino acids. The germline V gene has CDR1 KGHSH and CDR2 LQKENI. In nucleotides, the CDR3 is TGTGCCAGCTCACCCCTACTGGCCGAGGGAGCTTTCTTT. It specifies CASSPLLAEGAFF.

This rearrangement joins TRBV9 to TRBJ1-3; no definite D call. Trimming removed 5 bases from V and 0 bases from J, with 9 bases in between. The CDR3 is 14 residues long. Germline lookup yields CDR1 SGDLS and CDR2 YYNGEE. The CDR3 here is CASRADTSGNTIYF. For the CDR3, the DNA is TGTGCCAGCAGGGCGGATACCTCTGGAAACACCATATATTTT. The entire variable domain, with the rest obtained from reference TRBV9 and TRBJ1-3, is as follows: DSGVTQTPKHLITATGQRVTLRCSPRSGDLSVYWYQQSLDQGLQFLIQYYNGEERAKGNILERFSAQQFPDLHSELNLSSLELGDSALYFCASRADTSGNTIYFGEGSWLTVV.

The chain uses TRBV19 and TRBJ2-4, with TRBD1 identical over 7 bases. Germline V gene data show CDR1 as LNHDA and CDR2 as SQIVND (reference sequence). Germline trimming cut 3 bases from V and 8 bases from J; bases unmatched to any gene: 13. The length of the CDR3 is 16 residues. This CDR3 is CASSMPEGGNGYIQYF. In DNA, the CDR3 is TGTGCCAGTAGTATGCCCGAAGGGGGCAATGGGTACATTCAGTACTTC.

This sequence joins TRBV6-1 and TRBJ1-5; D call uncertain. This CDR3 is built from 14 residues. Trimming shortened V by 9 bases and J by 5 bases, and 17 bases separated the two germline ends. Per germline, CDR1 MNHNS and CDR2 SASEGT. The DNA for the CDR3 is TGTGCCAGTATTCTCACGGGGTCGGATCAGCCCCAGCATTTT. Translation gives CASILTGSDQPQHF.

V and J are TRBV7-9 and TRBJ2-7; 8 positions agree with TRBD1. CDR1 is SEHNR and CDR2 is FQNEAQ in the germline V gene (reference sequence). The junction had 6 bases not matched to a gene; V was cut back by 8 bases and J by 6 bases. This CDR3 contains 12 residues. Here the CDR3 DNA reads TGTGCCAGCGGACAGGGTACCCTCGAGCAGTACTTC. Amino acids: CASGQGTLEQYF.

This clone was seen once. For the CDR3, the DNA is TGTGCCAGCAGCGTAGGAGGATGGGGCGGGGGGGCGTTTGAGCAGTTCTTC. Translated, it gives CASSVGGWGGGAFEQFF. The chain has TRBV9 and TRBJ2-1, with TRBD2 matching 9 bases. CDR1 is SGDLS, CDR2 YYNGEE, per germline. The CDR3 loop spans 17 amino acids. After removal of 0 bases from V and 9 bases from J, the junction contained 13 bases not matched to a gene.

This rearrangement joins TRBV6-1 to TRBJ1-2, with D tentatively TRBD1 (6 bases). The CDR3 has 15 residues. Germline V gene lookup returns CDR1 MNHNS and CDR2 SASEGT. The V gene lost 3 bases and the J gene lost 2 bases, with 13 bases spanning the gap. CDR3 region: CASSDKQGPNYGYTF. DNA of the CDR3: TGTGCCAGCAGTGATAAACAGGGCCCGAACTATGGCTACACCTTC.

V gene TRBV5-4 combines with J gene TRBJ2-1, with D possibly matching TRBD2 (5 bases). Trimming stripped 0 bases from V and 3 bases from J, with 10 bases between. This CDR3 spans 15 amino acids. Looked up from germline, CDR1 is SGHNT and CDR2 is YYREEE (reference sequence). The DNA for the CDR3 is TGTGCCAGCAGCTTGGAGAACCGGGACTACAATGAGCAGTTCTTC. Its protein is CASSLENRDYNEQFF.

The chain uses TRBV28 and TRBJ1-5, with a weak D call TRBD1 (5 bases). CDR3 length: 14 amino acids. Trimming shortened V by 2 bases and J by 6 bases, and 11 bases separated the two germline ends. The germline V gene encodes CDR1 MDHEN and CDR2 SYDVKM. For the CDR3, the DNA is TGTGCCAGCAGTTTAATGGCAGGGCCTCAGCCCCAGCATTTT. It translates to CASSLMAGPQPQHF.

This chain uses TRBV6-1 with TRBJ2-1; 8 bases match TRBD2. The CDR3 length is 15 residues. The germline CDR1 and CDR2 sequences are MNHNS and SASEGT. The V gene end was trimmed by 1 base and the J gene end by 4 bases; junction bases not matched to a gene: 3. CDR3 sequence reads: CASSEDGTRYNEQFF. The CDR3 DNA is TGTGCCAGCAGTGAAGACGGGACTAGGTACAATGAGCAGTTCTTC.

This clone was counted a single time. The DNA for the CDR3 is TGTGCCAGCAGCCGGGCTAATGAAAAACTGTTTTTT. Translating gives CASSRANEKLFF. The chain links TRBV5-5 to TRBJ1-4; D gene ambiguous. The CDR3 is made up of 12 amino acids. The germline V gene encodes CDR1 SGHKS and CDR2 YYEKEE (reference sequence). Trimming took off 4 bases at V and 3 bases at J, with 4 bases between the two ends.

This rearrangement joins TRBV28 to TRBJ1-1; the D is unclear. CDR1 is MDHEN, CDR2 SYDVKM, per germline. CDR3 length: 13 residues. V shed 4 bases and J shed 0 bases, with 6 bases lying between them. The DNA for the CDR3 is TGTGCCAGCAGTTACACAATGAACACTGAAGCTTTCTTT. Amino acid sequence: CASSYTMNTEAFF.

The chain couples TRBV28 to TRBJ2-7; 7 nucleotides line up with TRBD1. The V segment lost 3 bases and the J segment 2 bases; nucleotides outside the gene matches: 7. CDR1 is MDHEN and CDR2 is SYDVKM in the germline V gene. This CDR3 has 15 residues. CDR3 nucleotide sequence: TGTGCCAGCAGTTTCCCCGGGACAGAAACCTACGAGCAGTACTTC. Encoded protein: CASSFPGTETYEQYF. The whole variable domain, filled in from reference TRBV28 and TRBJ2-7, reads DVKVTQSSRYLVKRTGEKVFLECVQDMDHENMFWYRQDPGLGLRLIYFSYDVKMKEKGDIPEGYSVSREKKERFSLILESASTNQTSMYLCASSFPGTETYEQYFGPGTRLTVT.